This TCR beta chain stems from a study of siplizumab effects on memory and regulatory T cells. Study-wide results and caveats: Mappable alloreactive CD4+ clones averaged approximately 69% Treg-derived with siplizumab versus less than 30% in controls. Naive T cell populations appeared to exhibit greater diversity than memory cells and appeared to be major alloresponse contributors. Siplizumab produced a significant reduction in alloreactive sequences that were traceable to unstimulated CD4+ memory cells. Researchers did not confirm the suppressive function of proliferating Tregs from siplizumab cultures.

Assay used: immunoSEQ multiplex PCR; TCRdb lists only in-frame clones, some missing. The sample lists 90,000 to 110,000 clones, about 91% occurring once. V was clipped by 7 bases and J by 2 bases; unmatched bases: 11. This CDR3 comprises 15 residues. CDR1 is WNHNN and CDR2 is SYGVQD in the germline V gene (reference sequence). About this clone itself: What it binds is not known.

The chain links TRBV10-1 to TRBJ2-7, with 7 bases aligning to TRBD1. Sequenced input: Tregs sorted from blood. The clonotype was recovered from a human donor in good health. CDR3 region: CASTRGQRAAYEQYF. The CDR3 coding sequence is TGCGCCAGCACCCGGGGACAGAGGGCGGCCTACGAGCAGTACTTC.